The sequence of this T cell receptor beta chain was determined in a study of STAT3 mutations in large granular lymphocyte leukemia. Study context: Immunosuppressive therapy was given to more than half of T-LGLL patients.

Trimming pared 4 bases from V and 4 bases from J, leaving 22 bases between. The CDR3 sequence is 17 residues long. Germline values: CDR1 MGHRA, CDR2 YSYEKL. Average productive template count per sample was some 44,000. The table came from immunoSEQ multiplex PCR; TCRdb's copy has only in-frame clones and leaves some out. The sample has 35,000 or so clones; 88% are singletons. Findings of the study overall: Some patients had persisting codominant clonotypes that could mask small clones. At least one immunodominant TCR beta clonotype appeared in every T-cell large granular lymphocyte leukemia patient.

Remarks on this clone: Its target is unknown.

The TCR comes from a human donor with T large granular lymphocyte leukemia. Some clones in this sample may be carry-over from other donors' samples. Sequenced material: PBMCs. The chain links TRBV4-1 to TRBJ1-2; TRBD1 is a possible D gene (5 bases). CDR3 loop: CASSRGQDLTSIYGYTF. CDR3 DNA sequence: TGCGCCAGCAGCCGCGGACAAGACTTGACCTCTATCTATGGCTACACCTTC.